Listed here are 9 T cell receptor beta chains from one sample, sequenced in a study of blood T cell repertoires in COVID-19. Assay used: immunoSEQ multiplex PCR; TCRdb lists only in-frame clones, some missing. The table lists more than 95,000 clones, 87% of them singletons. Source material: peripheral blood. These receptors were obtained from a man between 45 and 60 years old with acute or convalescent COVID-19.

The rearrangement links TRBV5-1 to TRBJ1-2; TRBD1 is a possible D gene (6 bases). Germline CDR1 is SGHRS and CDR2 is YFSETQ. CDR3 size: 10 residues. The CDR3 DNA reads TGCGCACCTACAGGGTGTGGCTACACCTTC. This gives the protein CAPTGCGYTF.

V is TRBV15 and J is TRBJ2-1, with D tentatively TRBD2 (5 bases). V gave up 4 bases and J gave up 3 bases, with 19 bases separating them. The CDR3 has 17 amino acids. Per the germline V gene, CDR1 is LNHNV and CDR2 is YYDKDF (reference sequence). The CDR3 is CATSTYFAAGNYNEQFF. The CDR3 nucleotides are TGTGCCACCAGCACCTACTTCGCGGCGGGCAACTACAATGAGCAGTTCTTC.

J is TRBJ1-2 and V is TRBV6-5; the D gene is possibly TRBD1 (5 bases). CDR1 is MNHEY, CDR2 SVGAGI, per germline. The CDR3 extends over 13 amino acids. Deletions cut 2 bases from V and 2 bases from J, with 6 bases between. The CDR3 spells CASSYQGNYGYTF. DNA for the CDR3: TGTGCCAGCAGTTACCAGGGAAACTATGGCTACACCTTC.

The chain recombines TRBV6-1 with TRBJ2-3; TRBD1 matches 9 bases. The V gene's germline CDR1 is MNHNS and CDR2 SASEGT. This CDR3 comprises 15 residues. V lost 3 bases and J lost 6; bases outside the gene matches: 7. The CDR3 region is CASSEGQGISDTQYF. In DNA form, the CDR3 reads TGTGCCAGCAGTGAGGGACAGGGAATTTCCGATACGCAGTATTTT.

The chain is built from TRBV7-9 and TRBJ2-2, with 9 bases lining up with TRBD1. CDR3 length: 15 amino acids. Looked up from germline, CDR1 is SEHNR and CDR2 is FQNEAQ (reference sequence). V trimming: 7 bases; J trimming: 8 bases; junction bases outside the gene matches: 11. In DNA form, the CDR3 reads TGTGCCAGCACCCCCGGACAGGGGAGCTATGGGGAGCTGTTTTTT. Amino acid sequence: CASTPGQGSYGELFF.

The rearrangement links TRBV2 to TRBJ2-3; TRBD1 matches 9 bases. Germline loops: CDR1 SNHLY, CDR2 FYNNEI. V shed 6 bases and J 0 bases; nucleotides not matched to a gene: 7. This CDR3 region has 16 residues. The chain's CDR3 is CASSAGTGSSTDTQYF. The CDR3 DNA reads TGTGCCAGCAGCGCCGGGACAGGGTCTAGCACAGATACGCAGTATTTT.

V and J are TRBV4-1 and TRBJ2-5, with TRBD2 as a possible D gene (7 bases). From germline, CDR1 is MGHRA and CDR2 YSYEKL. The V gene lost 1 base and the J gene lost 8 bases, with 17 bases spanning the gap. CDR3 length: 15 residues. CDR3 DNA: TGCGCCAGCAGCCAAGGTTGGGGGGGGGCGACAACCCAGTACTTC. Residues: CASSQGWGGATTQYF.

CDR3 protein: CAWGTSYNSPLHF. CDR3 DNA sequence: TGTGCCTGGGGGACATCCTATAATTCACCCCTCCACTTT. This chain joins TRBV30 and TRBJ1-6; D possibly corresponds to TRBD1 (6 bases). Trimming took 5 bases from V and 1 from J, leaving 6 bases between them. The CDR3 totals 13 residues. The V gene's germline CDR1 is GTSNPN and CDR2 SVGIG (reference sequence).

The sample holds a few counts of this clone. This rearrangement joins TRBV7-9 to TRBJ2-2; 7 bases align to TRBD2. CDR1 is SEHNR and CDR2 is FQNEAQ in the germline V gene (reference sequence). The CDR3 has 14 amino acids. V dropped 0 bases and J dropped 10; count of bases not matched to a gene: 5. DNA for the CDR3: TGTGCCAGCAGCTTAGCGAAGGCGGGAGAGGAGCTGTTTTTT. Translated, it gives CASSLAKAGEELFF.